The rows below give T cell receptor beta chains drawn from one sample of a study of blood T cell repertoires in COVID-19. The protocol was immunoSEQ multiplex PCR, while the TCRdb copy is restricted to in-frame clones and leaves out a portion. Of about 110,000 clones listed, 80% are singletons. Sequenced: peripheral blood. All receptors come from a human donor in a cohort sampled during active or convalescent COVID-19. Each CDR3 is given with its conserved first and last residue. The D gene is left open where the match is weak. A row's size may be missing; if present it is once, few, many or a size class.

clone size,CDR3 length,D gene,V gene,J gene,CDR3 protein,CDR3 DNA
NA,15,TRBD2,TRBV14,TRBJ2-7,CASSQAGTNLYEQYF,TGTGCCAGCAGCCAAGCCGGGACTAACCTCTACGAGCAGTACTTC
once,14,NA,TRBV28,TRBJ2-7,CASSFPQLGSEQYF,TGTGCCAGCAGTTTTCCTCAACTAGGTAGCGAGCAGTACTTC
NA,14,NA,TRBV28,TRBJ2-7,CASSLFRGFNEQYF,TGTGCCAGCAGTTTATTTCGGGGTTTCAACGAGCAGTACTTC
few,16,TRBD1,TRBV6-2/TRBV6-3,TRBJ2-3,CASSPGTGASTDTQYF,TGTGCCAGCAGCCCCGGGACAGGGGCTAGCACAGATACGCAGTATTTT
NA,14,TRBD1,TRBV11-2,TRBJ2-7,CASDSGTGFSEQYF,TGTGCCAGCGACTCCGGGACAGGGTTCTCCGAGCAGTACTTC
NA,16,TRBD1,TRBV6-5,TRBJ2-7,CASSYRPTYRGNEQYF,TGTGCCAGCAGTTACCGGCCGACTTACAGGGGGAACGAGCAGTACTTC
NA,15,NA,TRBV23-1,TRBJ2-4,CASNDRVLAKNIQYF,TGCGCCAGCAATGACAGAGTTCTAGCCAAAAACATTCAGTACTTC
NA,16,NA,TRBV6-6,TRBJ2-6,CASSYPLATGANVLTF,TGTGCCAGCAGTTACCCCCTAGCGACTGGGGCCAACGTCCTGACTTTC
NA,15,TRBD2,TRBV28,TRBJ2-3,CASSFLLGLAATQYF,TGTGCCAGCAGTTTCCTTCTCGGGCTAGCGGCGACGCAGTATTTT
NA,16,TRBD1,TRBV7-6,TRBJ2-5,CASSLGQGAGLETQYF,TGTGCCAGCAGCCTCGGACAGGGGGCTGGGTTGGAGACCCAGTACTTC
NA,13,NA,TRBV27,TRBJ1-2,CASSLSGHYGYTF,TGTGCCAGCAGTTTATCGGGCCACTATGGCTACACCTTC
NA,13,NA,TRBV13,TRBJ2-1,CASSWAAYNEQFF,TGTGCCAGCAGCTGGGCAGCATACAATGAGCAGTTCTTC
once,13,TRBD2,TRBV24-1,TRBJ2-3,CATSDGGTTTQYF,TGTGCCACCAGTGATGGCGGGACTACTACGCAGTATTTT
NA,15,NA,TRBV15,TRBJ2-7,CATSRPRGGTSEQYF,TGTGCCACCAGCAGACCCAGGGGAGGGACCAGCGAGCAGTACTTC
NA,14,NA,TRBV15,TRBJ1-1,CATSRDLVISEAFF,TGTGCCACCAGCAGAGATTTAGTTATCTCTGAAGCTTTCTTT
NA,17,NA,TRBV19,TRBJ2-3,CASSIIAAGLRGDTQYF,TGTGCCAGTAGTATAATTGCGGCAGGCCTTCGGGGGGATACGCAGTATTTT
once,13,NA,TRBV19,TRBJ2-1,CASSIAGYNEQFF,TGTGCCAGTAGTATAGCGGGGTACAATGAGCAGTTCTTC
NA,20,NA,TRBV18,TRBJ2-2,CASSPPLDLWRGPNTGELFF,TGTGCCAGCTCACCACCGCTCGATCTATGGAGGGGCCCGAACACCGGGGAGCTGTTTTTT
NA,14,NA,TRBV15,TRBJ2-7,CATSGTGTAGEQYF,TGTGCCACCAGCGGAACCGGGACAGCGGGCGAGCAGTACTTC
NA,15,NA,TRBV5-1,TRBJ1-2,CASSDSQGINYGYTF,TGCGCCAGCAGCGATTCACAGGGAATAAACTATGGCTACACCTTC
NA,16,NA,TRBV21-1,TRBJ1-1,CASSKRGRGRNTEAFF,TGTGCCAGCAGCAAAAGGGGCAGGGGGCGGAACACTGAAGCTTTCTTT
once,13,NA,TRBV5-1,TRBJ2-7,CASSLAVVYEQYF,TGCGCCAGCAGCTTGGCCGTAGTCTACGAGCAGTACTTC
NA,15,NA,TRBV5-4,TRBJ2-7,CASSPPETPSYEQYF,TGTGCCAGCAGCCCTCCCGAGACACCTTCCTACGAGCAGTACTTC
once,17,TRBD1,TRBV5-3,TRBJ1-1,CARSLRQGVLVVPEAFF,TGTGCCAGAAGCCTAAGACAGGGGGTCCTTGTGGTCCCTGAAGCTTTCTTT
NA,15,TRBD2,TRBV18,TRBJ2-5,CASSLVGGSEETQYF,TGTGCCAGCTCCCTCGTGGGGGGGTCCGAAGAGACCCAGTACTTC
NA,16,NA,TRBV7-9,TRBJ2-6,CASSLEFRSGANVLTF,TGTGCCAGCAGCTTAGAGTTCAGATCTGGGGCCAACGTCCTGACTTTC
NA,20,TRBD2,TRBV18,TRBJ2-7,CASSPRHTWTSGGSSYEQYF,TGTGCCAGCTCACCACGCCATACCTGGACTAGCGGGGGTAGCTCCTACGAGCAGTACTTC
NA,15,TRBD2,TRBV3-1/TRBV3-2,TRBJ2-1,CASSPLAGGSNEQFF,TGTGCCAGCAGTCCTCTCGCGGGAGGGTCCAATGAGCAGTTCTTC
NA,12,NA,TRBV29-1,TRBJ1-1,CSVASGNTEAFF,TGCAGCGTTGCGTCGGGGAACACTGAAGCTTTCTTT
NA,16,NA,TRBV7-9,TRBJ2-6,CASSPRTWPGANVLTF,TGTGCCAGCAGCCCCCGGACATGGCCTGGGGCCAACGTCCTGACTTTC
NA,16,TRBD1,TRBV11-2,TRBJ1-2,CASSPSGGINFYGYTF,TGTGCCAGCAGCCCTTCAGGGGGCATAAATTTTTATGGCTACACCTTC
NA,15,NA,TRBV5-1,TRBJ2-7,CASSLAPGSIYEQYF,TGCGCCAGCAGCTTGGCACCAGGGTCTATCTACGAGCAGTACTTC
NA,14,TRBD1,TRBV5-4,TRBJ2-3,CASSWGQGADTQYF,TGTGCCAGCAGCTGGGGACAGGGCGCAGATACGCAGTATTTT
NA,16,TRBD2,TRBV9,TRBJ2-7,CASSVDETSGRHEQYF,TGTGCCAGCAGCGTAGATGAGACTAGCGGGCGGCACGAGCAGTACTTC
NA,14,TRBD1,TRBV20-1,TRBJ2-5,CSASVPGGGETQYF,TGCAGTGCTAGTGTTCCAGGGGGCGGAGAGACCCAGTACTTC
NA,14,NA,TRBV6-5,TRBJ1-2,CASSYIGQSYGYTF,TGTGCCAGCAGTTATATCGGACAGTCGTATGGCTACACCTTC
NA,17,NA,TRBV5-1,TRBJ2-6,CASSSKTTGSGANVLTF,TGCGCCAGCAGCTCGAAGACGACAGGCTCTGGGGCCAACGTCCTGACTTTC
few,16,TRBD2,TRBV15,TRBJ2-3,CATRPGLAGVGDTQYF,TGTGCCACCAGGCCGGGACTAGCGGGAGTGGGGGATACGCAGTATTTT
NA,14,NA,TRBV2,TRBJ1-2,CASRFLGVGYGYTF,TGTGCCAGCAGATTTTTAGGGGTCGGCTATGGCTACACCTTC
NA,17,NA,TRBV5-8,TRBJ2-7,CASSFPGVRVGSYEQYF,TGTGCCAGCAGCTTCCCGGGGGTGCGAGTCGGGTCCTACGAGCAGTACTTC
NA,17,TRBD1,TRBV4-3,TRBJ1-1,CASSQEGRDRGGTEAFF,TGCGCCAGCAGCCAAGAAGGTCGAGACAGGGGCGGCACTGAAGCTTTCTTT
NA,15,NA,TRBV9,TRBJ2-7,CASSPGGESSYEQYF,TGTGCCAGCAGCCCGGGGGGCGAGAGTTCCTACGAGCAGTACTTC
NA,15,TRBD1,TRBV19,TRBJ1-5,CASRPTGALNQPQHF,TGTGCCAGTAGACCTACAGGGGCTCTTAATCAGCCCCAGCATTTT
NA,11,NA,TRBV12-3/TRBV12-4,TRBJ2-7,CASSGSGEQYF,TGTGCCAGCAGTGGGTCCGGGGAGCAGTACTTC
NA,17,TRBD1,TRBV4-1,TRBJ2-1,CASSPRTGTGTYNEQFF,TGCGCCAGCAGCCCTAGAACCGGGACAGGAACCTACAATGAGCAGTTCTTC
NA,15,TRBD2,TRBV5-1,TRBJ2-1,CASSLIDAGGGEQFF,TGCGCCAGCAGCTTGATTGACGCGGGGGGCGGTGAGCAGTTCTTC
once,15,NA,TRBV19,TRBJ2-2,CASSIGDLNTGELFF,TGTGCCAGTAGTATAGGGGACTTGAACACCGGGGAGCTGTTTTTT
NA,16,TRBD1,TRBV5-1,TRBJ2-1,CASSLAPGTALNEQFF,TGCGCCAGCAGCTTGGCCCCCGGGACAGCATTGAATGAGCAGTTCTTC
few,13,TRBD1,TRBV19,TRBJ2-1,CASRGQAGNEQFF,TGTGCCAGCCGGGGACAGGCTGGGAATGAGCAGTTCTTC
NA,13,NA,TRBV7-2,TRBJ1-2,CASSFGANYGYTF,TGTGCCAGCAGCTTTGGAGCTAACTATGGCTACACCTTC
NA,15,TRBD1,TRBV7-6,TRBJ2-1,CASSFWGQGGNEQFF,TGTGCCAGCAGCTTTTGGGGACAGGGGGGGAATGAGCAGTTCTTC
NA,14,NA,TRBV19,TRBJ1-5,CASSIRHVGQPQHF,TGTGCCAGTAGTATACGACATGTGGGTCAGCCCCAGCATTTT
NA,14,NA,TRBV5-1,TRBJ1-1,CASSLLERDTEAFF,TGCGCCAGCAGCTTACTCGAACGGGACACTGAAGCTTTCTTT
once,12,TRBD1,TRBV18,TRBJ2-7,CASSRDRDEQYF,TGTGCCAGCTCGCGCGACAGGGACGAGCAGTACTTC
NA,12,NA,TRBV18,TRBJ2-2,CASSTDTGELFF,TGTGCCAGCTCAACGGACACCGGGGAGCTGTTTTTT